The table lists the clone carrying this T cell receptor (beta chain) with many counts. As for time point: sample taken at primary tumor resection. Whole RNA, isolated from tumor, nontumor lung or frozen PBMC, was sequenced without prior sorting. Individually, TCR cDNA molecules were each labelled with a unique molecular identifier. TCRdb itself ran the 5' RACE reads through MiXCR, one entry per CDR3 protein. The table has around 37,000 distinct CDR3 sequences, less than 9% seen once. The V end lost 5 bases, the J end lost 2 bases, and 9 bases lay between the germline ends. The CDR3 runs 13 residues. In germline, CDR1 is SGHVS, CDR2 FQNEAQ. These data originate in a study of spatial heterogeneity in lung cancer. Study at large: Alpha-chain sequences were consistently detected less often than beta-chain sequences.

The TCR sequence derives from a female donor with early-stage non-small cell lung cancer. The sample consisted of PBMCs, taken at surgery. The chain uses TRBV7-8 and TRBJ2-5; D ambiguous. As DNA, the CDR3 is TGTGCCAGCAGCGCAGTGGGGCAAGAGACCCAGTACTTC. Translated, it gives CASSAVGQETQYF.